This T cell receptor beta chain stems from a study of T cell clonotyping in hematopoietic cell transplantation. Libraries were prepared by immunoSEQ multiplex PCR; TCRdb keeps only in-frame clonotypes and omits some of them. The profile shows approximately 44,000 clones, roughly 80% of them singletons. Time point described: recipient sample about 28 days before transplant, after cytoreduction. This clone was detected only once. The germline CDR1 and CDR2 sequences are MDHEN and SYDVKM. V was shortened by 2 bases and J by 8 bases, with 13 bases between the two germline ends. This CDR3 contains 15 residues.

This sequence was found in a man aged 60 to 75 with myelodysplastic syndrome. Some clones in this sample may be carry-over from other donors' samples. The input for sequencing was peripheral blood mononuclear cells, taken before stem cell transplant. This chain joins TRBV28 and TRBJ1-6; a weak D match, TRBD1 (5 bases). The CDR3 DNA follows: TGTGCCAGCAGTTTAAGAGTTAGGGGTGATTCACCCCTCCACTTT. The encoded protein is CASSLRVRGDSPLHF.